A single TCR beta chain is shown here with its context. The target antigen is unknown. This entry comes from a study of shared clonotypes between healthy human individuals. Study-level points and caveats: Clonotypes not shared had lower generation probabilities than those common to all four donors. Naive subsets usually exceeded memory subsets in estimated richness. Rarefaction indicated that sorted-subset sequencing remained incomplete although depth was large.

Positively selected for CCR7, the CD45RO-negative cells used as naive CD8 cells excluded terminally differentiated effector memory CD45RA+ cells. As handled by the study authors: Sequence data from immunoSEQ were junction-only and lacked quality scores; consequently, filtering differed. Sequencing was performed with immunoSEQ multiplex PCR; in TCRdb, only in-frame clones are kept and a portion is missing. The DNA was the basis for D and trimming; V, J and clone size are from that table. This sample yields more than 2 million clones, of which about 95% are seen a single time; approximately 1.2% belongs to the top ten. V dropped 5 bases and J dropped 1; count of bases not matched to a gene: 2. The CDR3 has 15 amino acids. Germline V lookup: CDR1 SEHNR, CDR2 FQNEAQ (reference sequence).

This receptor was obtained from a man in his late teens or twenties in good health. This chain uses TRBV7-9 with TRBJ2-3; 11 nucleotides match TRBD2. The specimen was naive CD8+ T cells sorted from blood. The CDR3 sequence: CASSQLAGGTDTQYF. CDR3 in DNA: TGTGCCAGCAGCCAACTAGCGGGGGGCACAGATACGCAGTATTTT.